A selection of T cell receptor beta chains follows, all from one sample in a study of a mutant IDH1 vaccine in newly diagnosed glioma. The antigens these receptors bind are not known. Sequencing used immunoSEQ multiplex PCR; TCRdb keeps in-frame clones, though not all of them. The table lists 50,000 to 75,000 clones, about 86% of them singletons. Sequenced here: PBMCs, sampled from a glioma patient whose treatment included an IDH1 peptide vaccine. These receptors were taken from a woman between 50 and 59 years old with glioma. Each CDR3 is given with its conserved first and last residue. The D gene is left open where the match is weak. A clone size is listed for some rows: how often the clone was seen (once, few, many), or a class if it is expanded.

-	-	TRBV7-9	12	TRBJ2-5	CASSLVRETQYF	TGTGCCAGCAGCTTAGTTCGGGAGACCCAGTACTTC
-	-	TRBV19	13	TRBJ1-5	CASSMASGQPQHF	TGTGCCAGTAGTATGGCTTCGGGTCAGCCCCAGCATTTT
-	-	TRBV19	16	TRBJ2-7	CASSIARTDKSNEQYF	TGTGCCAGTAGTATAGCCCGGACAGATAAGTCGAACGAGCAGTACTTC
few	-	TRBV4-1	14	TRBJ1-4	CASSRQSTNEKLFF	TGCGCCAGCAGCCGACAATCAACTAATGAAAAACTGTTTTTT
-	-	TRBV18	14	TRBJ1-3	CASSLQDSGNTIYF	TGTGCCAGCTCCCTACAGGACTCTGGAAACACCATATATTTT
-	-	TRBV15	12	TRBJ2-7	CATSRGTYEQYF	TGTGCCACCAGCAGGGGGACGTACGAGCAGTACTTC
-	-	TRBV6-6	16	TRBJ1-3	CASSYARAESGNTIYF	TGTGCCAGCAGTTACGCCAGGGCAGAATCTGGAAACACCATATATTTT
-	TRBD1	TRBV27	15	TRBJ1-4	CASSLRTGSGEKLFF	TGTGCCAGCAGTCTACGGACAGGGTCTGGGGAAAAACTGTTTTTT
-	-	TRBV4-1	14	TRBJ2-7	CASSQVVSSYEQYF	TGCGCCAGCAGCCAAGTCGTCAGCTCCTACGAGCAGTACTTC
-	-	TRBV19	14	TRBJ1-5	CASSIDGSNQPQHF	TGTGCCAGTAGTATAGATGGGAGCAATCAGCCCCAGCATTTT
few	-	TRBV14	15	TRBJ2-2	CASSRSGSYTGELFF	TGTGCCAGCAGCCGATCGGGTAGTTACACCGGGGAGCTGTTTTTT
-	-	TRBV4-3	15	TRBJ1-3	CASSQEGGGGNTIYF	TGCGCCAGCAGCCAAGAAGGGGGAGGGGGAAACACCATATATTTT
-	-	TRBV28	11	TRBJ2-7	CASRFDYEQYF	TGTGCCAGCAGATTTGACTACGAGCAGTACTTC
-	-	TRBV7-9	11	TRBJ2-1	CASSLPGEQFF	TGTGCCAGCAGCTTACCTGGAGAGCAGTTCTTC
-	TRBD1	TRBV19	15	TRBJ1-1	CASSPAGTGSTEAFF	TGTGCCAGTAGTCCCGCCGGGACAGGGTCCACTGAAGCTTTCTTT
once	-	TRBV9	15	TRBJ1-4	CASSVAPGRNEKLFF	TGTGCCAGCAGCGTAGCGCCAGGGAGAAATGAAAAACTGTTTTTT
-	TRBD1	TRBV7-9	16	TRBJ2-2	CASSLRGQGSTGELFF	TGTGCCAGCAGCTTAAGGGGACAGGGATCCACCGGGGAGCTGTTTTTT
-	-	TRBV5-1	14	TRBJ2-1	CASSTLTGDNEQFF	TGCGCCAGCAGTACCCTTACGGGAGACAATGAGCAGTTCTTC
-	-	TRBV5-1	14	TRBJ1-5	CASSLGGPGKPQHF	TGCGCCAGCAGCTTGGGGGGGCCTGGGAAGCCCCAGCATTTT
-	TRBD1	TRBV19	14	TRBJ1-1	CASTRDRGSGEAFF	TGTGCCAGTACCCGGGACAGGGGGTCGGGTGAAGCTTTCTTT
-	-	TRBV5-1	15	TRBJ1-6	CASSQGRNYNSPLHF	TGCGCCAGCAGCCAGGGACGGAACTATAATTCACCCCTCCACTTT
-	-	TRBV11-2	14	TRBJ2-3	CASSLDWRGDTQYF	TGTGCCAGCAGCTTAGACTGGAGGGGAGATACGCAGTATTTT
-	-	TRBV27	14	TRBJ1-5	CASSARTVNQPQHF	TGTGCCAGCAGTGCCAGGACAGTCAATCAGCCCCAGCATTTT
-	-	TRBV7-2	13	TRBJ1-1	CASSSSVWTEAFF	TGTGCCAGCAGCTCCTCCGTGTGGACTGAAGCTTTCTTT
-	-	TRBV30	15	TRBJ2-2	CAWSPELANTGELFF	TGTGCCTGGAGTCCTGAGCTAGCGAACACCGGGGAGCTGTTTTTT
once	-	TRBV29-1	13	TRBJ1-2	CSVLRGRGYGYTF	TGCAGCGTATTGCGGGGGCGCGGCTATGGCTACACCTTC
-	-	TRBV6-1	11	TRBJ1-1	CASSEYTEAFF	TGTGCCAGCAGTGAGTACACTGAAGCTTTCTTT
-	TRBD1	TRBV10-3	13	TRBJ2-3	CAIGQGSTDTQYF	TGTGCCATCGGACAGGGCAGCACAGATACGCAGTATTTT
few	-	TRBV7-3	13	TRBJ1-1	CASSLFQGGIAFF	TGTGCCAGCAGCTTATTCCAAGGGGGGATAGCTTTCTTT
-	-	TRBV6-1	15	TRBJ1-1	CASSERQASNTEAFF	TGTGCCAGCAGTGAAAGACAGGCTTCGAACACTGAAGCTTTCTTT
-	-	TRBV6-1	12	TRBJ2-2	CASSGDTGELFF	TGTGCCAGCAGTGGAGACACCGGGGAGCTGTTTTTT
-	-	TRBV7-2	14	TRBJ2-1	CASSPGESSNEQFF	TGTGCCAGCAGCCCGGGGGAAAGCTCTAATGAGCAGTTCTTC
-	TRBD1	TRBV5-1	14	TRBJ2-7	CASSPPGGQDEQYF	TGCGCCAGCAGCCCCCCAGGGGGCCAGGACGAGCAGTACTTC
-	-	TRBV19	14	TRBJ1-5	CASSMAAPNQPQHF	TGTGCCAGTAGTATGGCGGCCCCTAATCAGCCCCAGCATTTT
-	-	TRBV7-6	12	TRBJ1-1	CASSLVGGEAFF	TGTGCCAGCAGCTTGGTCGGGGGTGAAGCTTTCTTT
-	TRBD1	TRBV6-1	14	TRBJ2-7	CASSHSGTGGPQYF	TGTGCCAGCAGTCACTCCGGGACAGGGGGACCGCAGTACTTC
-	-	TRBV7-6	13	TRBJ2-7	CASSLQTTYEQYF	TGTGCCAGCAGCTTACAGACAACCTACGAGCAGTACTTC
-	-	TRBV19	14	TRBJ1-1	CASSRGTLHTEAFF	TGTGCCAGTAGTAGAGGGACATTACACACTGAAGCTTTCTTT
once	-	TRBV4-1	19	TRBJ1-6	CASSQDHSGRSSYNSPLHF	TGCGCCAGCAGCCAAGACCATTCCGGCCGTTCCTCCTATAATTCACCCCTCCACTTT
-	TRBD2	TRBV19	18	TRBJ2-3	CASSIVASGGARADTQYF	TGTGCCAGTAGTATAGTAGCTAGCGGGGGGGCTCGAGCAGATACGCAGTATTTT
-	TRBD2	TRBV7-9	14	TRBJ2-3	CASSLGGGEGTQYF	TGTGCCAGCAGCTTAGGCGGGGGGGAAGGTACGCAGTATTTT
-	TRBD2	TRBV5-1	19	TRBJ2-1	CASSRTERGAPSSYNEQFF	TGCGCCAGCAGCCGGACTGAGCGGGGGGCCCCGAGCTCCTACAATGAGCAGTTCTTC
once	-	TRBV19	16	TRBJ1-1	CASSPMGSRRGTEAFF	TGTGCCAGTAGTCCCATGGGCAGTCGCCGGGGCACTGAAGCTTTCTTT
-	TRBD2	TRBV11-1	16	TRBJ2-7	CASSPHQRGAAYEQYF	TGTGCCAGCAGCCCTCACCAGCGGGGGGCCGCCTACGAGCAGTACTTC
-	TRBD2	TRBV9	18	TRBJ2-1	CASSVAMSSGGSYNEQFF	TGTGCCAGCAGCGTAGCTATGAGTAGCGGGGGGTCCTACAATGAGCAGTTCTTC
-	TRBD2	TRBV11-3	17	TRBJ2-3	CASSFPESGGGTDTQYF	TGTGCCAGCAGCTTTCCTGAAAGCGGGGGTGGCACAGATACGCAGTATTTT
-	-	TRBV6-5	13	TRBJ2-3	CASSPSGPDTQYF	TGTGCCAGCAGCCCCTCCGGCCCTGATACGCAGTATTTT
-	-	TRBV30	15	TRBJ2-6	CAWCIGGFGANVLTF	TGTGCCTGGTGCATCGGGGGTTTCGGGGCCAACGTCCTGACTTTC
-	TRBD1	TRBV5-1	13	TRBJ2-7	CASRLDRVGEQYF	TGCGCCAGCAGATTGGACAGGGTGGGCGAGCAGTACTTC
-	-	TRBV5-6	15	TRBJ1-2	CASSLDQGLGYGYTF	TGTGCCAGCAGCTTGGATCAGGGGCTAGGCTATGGCTACACCTTC
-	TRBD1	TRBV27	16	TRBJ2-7	CASSLSGTGLWNEQYF	TGTGCCAGCAGTTTATCCGGGACAGGCTTGTGGAACGAGCAGTACTTC
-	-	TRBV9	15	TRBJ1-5	CASSVGTGGAQPQHF	TGTGCCAGCAGCGTCGGGACGGGCGGTGCTCAGCCCCAGCATTTT
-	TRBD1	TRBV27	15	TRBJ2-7	CASSPSPWTGHEQYF	TGTGCCAGCAGTCCCTCCCCGTGGACAGGGCATGAGCAGTACTTC
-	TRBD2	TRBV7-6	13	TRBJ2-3	CASSSLAPDTQYF	TGTGCCAGCAGCTCACTAGCGCCAGATACGCAGTATTTT
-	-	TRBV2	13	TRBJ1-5	CAGGEGPNQPQHF	TGTGCTGGGGGGGAGGGGCCGAATCAGCCCCAGCATTTT
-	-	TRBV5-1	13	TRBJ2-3	CASQVTEADTQYF	TGCGCCAGCCAAGTTACGGAGGCTGATACGCAGTATTTT
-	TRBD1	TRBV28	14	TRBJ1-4	CASSEYRGREKLFF	TGTGCCAGCAGCGAGTACAGGGGGCGAGAAAAACTGTTTTTT
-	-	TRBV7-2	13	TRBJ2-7	CASSLTSLWEQYF	TGTGCCAGCAGCTTAACCTCTTTGTGGGAGCAGTACTTC
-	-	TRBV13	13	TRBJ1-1	CASSLQIFTEAFF	TGTGCCAGCAGCCTCCAAATTTTCACTGAAGCTTTCTTT
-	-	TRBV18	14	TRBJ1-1	CASSAGVMNTEAFF	TGTGCCAGCTCAGCAGGGGTCATGAACACTGAAGCTTTCTTT